This T cell receptor (beta chain) was captured by sequencing in a study of blood T cell repertoires in COVID-19. The CDR3 sequence is 15 residues long. CDR1 is MNHEY and CDR2 is SMNVEV in the germline V gene (reference sequence). Trimming cost V 5 bases and J 6 bases; bases outside gene matches: 6. Clones were read by immunoSEQ multiplex PCR, and TCRdb kept only the in-frame ones, dropping some. The table records under 200,000 clones, about 85% of them present only once. This receptor was taken from a man in his sixties with active or convalescent COVID-19. This sequence joins TRBV27 and TRBJ1-5; 11 nucleotides align to TRBD1. Material: peripheral blood. CDR3 region: CASSHGQGASQPQHF. The CDR3 coding sequence is TGTGCCAGCAGTCACGGACAGGGGGCTAGTCAGCCCCAGCATTTT.